A single sample is the source of the 14 T cell receptor beta chains below, sequenced in a study of PD-L1 blockade in urothelial cancer. As for time point: peripheral blood 6 weeks after treatment start. The table came from immunoSEQ multiplex PCR; TCRdb's copy has only in-frame clones and leaves some out. The repertoire holds some 110,000 clones, with roughly 90% as singletons. The sequenced sample was PBMCs, obtained around atezolizumab (anti-PD-L1) treatment. Receptor source: a man aged 55 to 70 with urothelial cancer.

This clone was counted between two and nine times. The chain combines TRBV21-1 with TRBJ2-2; the D call TRBD1 from the table was never checked on the DNA. TRBV21-1 is an annotated pseudogene. The CDR3 sequence is 15 residues long. This CDR3 reads CASPRGRENTGELFF. In DNA, the CDR3 is TGTGCCAGCCCAAGAGGCAGGGAGAACACCGGGGAGCTGTTTTTT.

The chain carries TRBV6-6 and TRBJ2-1; the match to TRBD1 covers 10 bases. Losses at the gene ends were 5 bases for V and 3 bases for J; bases not matched to a gene: 7. Germline CDR1 and CDR2: MNHNY and SVGAGI (reference sequence). This CDR3 contains 16 residues. CDR3 amino acids: CASSHRQGASYNEQFF. The CDR3 DNA reads as TGTGCCAGCAGTCATCGACAGGGGGCGAGCTACAATGAGCAGTTCTTC.

The chain is built from TRBV25-1 and TRBJ1-1, with 8 bases identical to TRBD1. Losses at the gene ends were 1 base for V and 5 bases for J; bases not matched to a gene: 6. Germline V CDR1 and CDR2: MGHDK, SYGVNS. The CDR3 loop spans 15 amino acids. DNA for the CDR3: TGTGCCAGCAGTGAATTCAGGGGGCAGGAGACTGAAGCTTTCTTT. It specifies CASSEFRGQETEAFF.

The CDR3 spells CASSLRQGSYEQYF. As DNA, the CDR3 is TGTGCCAGCAGCTTGAGGCAGGGCTCCTACGAGCAGTACTTC. V and J are TRBV5-4 and TRBJ2-7; D might be TRBD1 (5 bases). V lost 1 base and J lost 0, with 8 bases in between. CDR1 and CDR2 (germline): SGHNT, YYREEE (reference sequence). The CDR3 totals 14 residues.

This chain connects TRBV18 to TRBJ2-3; D gene ambiguous. The ends were cut back, 7 bases at V and 3 bases at J, with 11 bases in the middle. Germline-derived CDR1 and CDR2 are KGHSH and LQKENI. The CDR3 extends over 13 amino acids. CDR3 loop: CASLTNVTDTQYF. CDR3 coding DNA: TGTGCCAGCTTAACTAACGTAACAGATACGCAGTATTTT.

The chain employs TRBV10-2 and TRBJ2-3; possibly TRBD2 for D (5 bases). This CDR3 spans 11 amino acids. Germline values: CDR1 WSHSY, CDR2 SAAADI. Trimming cost V 8 bases and J 6 bases, with 9 bases left between them. The CDR3 nucleotides read TGCGCCAGCTCTAGCTCCGATACGCAGTATTTT. Protein sequence: CASSSSDTQYF.

J is TRBJ1-1 and V is TRBV7-8; TRBD1 matches at 8 bases. This CDR3 has 14 amino acids. The V gene end was trimmed by 5 bases and the J gene end by 4 bases; junction bases not matched to a gene: 6. CDR1 and CDR2 from the germline V gene are SGHVS and FQNEAQ. The CDR3 loop is CASSGYDRGTEAFF. The CDR3 nucleotides read TGTGCCAGCAGCGGATACGACAGGGGCACTGAAGCTTTCTTT. The full variable domain, its missing parts supplied by reference TRBV7-8 and TRBJ1-1, is GAGVSQSPRYKVAKRGQDVALRCDPISGHVSLFWYQQALGQGPEFLTYFQNEAQLDKSGLPSDRFFAERPEGSVSTLKIQRTQQEDSAVYLCASSGYDRGTEAFFGQGTRLTVV.

This clone appeared a single time. The V call is TRBV28, the J call TRBJ2-7; D is possibly TRBD1 (5 bases). The CDR3 extends over 14 amino acids. CDR1 and CDR2 (germline): MDHEN, SYDVKM. The V end lost 3 bases, the J end lost 0 bases, and 9 bases lay between the germline ends. The CDR3 region is CASSLWQGSYEQYF. The CDR3 region has the DNA TGTGCCAGCAGTTTGTGGCAGGGCTCCTACGAGCAGTACTTC.

This sequence joins TRBV4-3 and TRBJ1-6; TRBD1 might be the D (6 bases). CDR3 length: 18 residues. V was clipped by 0 bases and J by 0 bases, with 12 bases between them. Germline CDR1 LGHNA, CDR2 YSLEER. This CDR3 reads CASSQEGAVGSYNSPLHF. CDR3 nucleotide sequence: TGCGCCAGCAGCCAAGAGGGGGCAGTGGGCTCCTATAATTCACCCCTCCACTTT.

The chain recombines TRBV6-5 with TRBJ2-7; 10 bases are shared with TRBD2. This CDR3 contains 16 residues. After removal of 2 bases from V and 2 bases from J, the junction contained 6 bases not matched to a gene. Germline V gene sequence: CDR1 MNHEY, CDR2 SVGAGI. The CDR3 DNA sequence: TGTGCCAGCAGTTACACCAGACTAGCGGGCGCCTACGAGCAGTACTTC. It translates to CASSYTRLAGAYEQYF.

The V call is TRBV15, the J call TRBJ2-3; TRBD2 is a possible D gene (6 bases). CDR3 length equals 13 residues. The V gene lost 6 bases and the J gene lost 2 bases, with 9 bases spanning the gap. Germline V CDR1 and CDR2: LNHNV, YYDKDF (reference sequence). The CDR3 nucleotides are TGTGCCACCAGGGACTATCTCACAGATACGCAGTATTTT. It yields the protein CATRDYLTDTQYF.

This rearrangement joins TRBV6-5 to TRBJ2-7, with 7 bases that match TRBD1. Germline V lookup: CDR1 MNHEY, CDR2 SVGAGI. The V segment lost 5 bases and the J segment 5 bases; nucleotides outside the gene matches: 3. The CDR3 runs to 12 residues. The CDR3 DNA follows: TGTGCCAGCAGTCGGGACAGCAACGAGCAGTACTTC. Its translation: CASSRDSNEQYF.

The gene calls are TRBV5-1 and TRBJ2-5; TRBD1 aligns across 7 bases. CDR3 length: 14 residues. The germline V gene encodes CDR1 SGHRS and CDR2 YFSETQ. V shed 4 bases and J 0 bases; nucleotides not matched to a gene: 3. The CDR3 DNA follows: TGCGCCAGCAGCCCCGGGACAGACCAAGAGACCCAGTACTTC. Its protein is CASSPGTDQETQYF.

Comments on this clone: The junction and the germline gene differ at one end; a read error may be behind it. The chain is built from TRBV7-7 and TRBJ2-1; 10 bases map to TRBD1. CDR3 length equals 15 residues. In germline, CDR1 is SSHAT, CDR2 FNYEAQ (reference sequence). DNA of the CDR3: TGTGCTAGCAGCGGCCGGGACAGGGGTCATCATGAGCAGTTCTTC. Encoded protein: CASSGRDRGHHEQFF.